These T cell receptor beta chains were read from a single sample in a study of T-cell memory formation after mild COVID-19. MiXCR, run by TCRdb on the 5' RACE reads, gives a single entry per CDR3 protein. Of 350,000 or so distinct CDR3 sequences listed, over 20% are singletons. Specimen: PBMCs or a T cell subset sorted from them (not recorded which). These receptors came from an adult woman who had mild COVID-19 (a few samples of this study predate the infection). Cell type and time point are not known. The CDR3 runs from the conserved cysteine through the conserved F or W. D genes are given only for firm matches. Only part of the rows carry a size: once, few, many, or a class if the clone is expanded.

d_call | j_call | cdr3_length | clone_size | v_call | cdr3_nt | cdr3_aa
NA | TRBJ1-6 | 16 | many | TRBV7-6 | TGTGCCAGCAGCTCCCTCGGGGAACAATTGAATTCACCCCTCCACTTT | CASSSLGEQLNSPLHF
TRBD1 | TRBJ1-4 | 14 | few | TRBV4-2 | TGTGCCAGCAGCCTCGGGACAGCGACCGAAAAACTGTTTTTT | CASSLGTATEKLFF
NA | TRBJ2-2 | 15 | few | TRBV7-6 | TGTGCCAGCAGCTACACAGGCTCGAACACCGGGGAGCTGTTTTTT | CASSYTGSNTGELFF
NA | TRBJ2-1 | 14 | NA | TRBV24-1 | TGTGCCACCAGTGAATCGACCCCCTACAATGAGCAGTTCTTC | CATSESTPYNEQFF
TRBD2 | TRBJ2-3 | 16 | NA | TRBV18 | TGTGCCAGCTCACCAATGGGCGGGAGGGCCGCAGATACGCAGTATTTT | CASSPMGGRAADTQYF
NA | TRBJ2-5 | 17 | NA | TRBV6-6 | TGTGCCAGCAGTTCCCTTTACGTGGGGTCGGGGAAAGAGACCCAGTACTTC | CASSSLYVGSGKETQYF
TRBD2 | TRBJ2-7 | 14 | few | TRBV20-1 | TGCAGTGCTCCCCGGACTAGCGGGGGGGCGGAGCAGTACTTC | CSAPRTSGGAEQYF
NA | TRBJ2-3 | 14 | NA | TRBV15 | TGTGCCACCAGCAGCCCCCGAAGCTTAGATACGCAGTATTTT | CATSSPRSLDTQYF
NA | TRBJ2-7 | 15 | NA | TRBV29-1 | TGCAGCGTGGACCCGGGAACCGGGCCCTTTGGCGAGCAGTACTTC | CSVDPGTGPFGEQYF
TRBD1 | TRBJ1-2 | 15 | few | TRBV29-1 | TGCAGCGTCCCGGGGACAGCACTCTCTAACTATGGCTACACCTTC | CSVPGTALSNYGYTF